Following are 13 T cell receptor beta chains from one sample sequenced in a study of CD8 T cells in ankylosing spondylitis. TCRdb processed the 5' RACE reads anew with MiXCR; each CDR3 protein has one entry. This sample has approximately 40,000 distinct CDR3 sequences; approximately 6% occur once, and the top ten carry around 12%. Specimen: blood, either unsorted or a sorted T cell fraction (not recorded which). These TCRs come from a male donor with ankylosing spondylitis or in good health (not recorded which).

This clonotype showed up many times. This chain joins TRBV5-1 and TRBJ2-7; 9 bases map to TRBD2. This CDR3 contains 15 residues. J gave up 0 bases and V 4 bases, and 5 bases lay outside the gene matches. The germline V gene has CDR1 SGHRS and CDR2 YFSETQ. CDR3: CASSVSGGFSYEQYF. The CDR3 region has the DNA TGCGCCAGCAGCGTTAGCGGGGGCTTCTCCTACGAGCAGTACTTC.

This clonotype was recorded at least ten times. The CDR3 region has the DNA TGTGCCAGCAGCTTATCGACCGATAGAGAGCCCCAGCATTTT. This codes for CASSLSTDREPQHF. This rearrangement joins TRBV7-9 to TRBJ1-5; D gene ambiguous. Trimming stripped 2 bases from V and 8 bases from J, with 13 bases between. This CDR3 comprises 14 residues. Germline CDR1 and CDR2: SEHNR and FQNEAQ (reference sequence).

This clonotype was counted at least ten times. CDR3 amino acids: CSSRTSYNSPLHF. In DNA form, the CDR3 reads TGCAGTTCTCGGACTAGCTATAATTCACCCCTCCACTTT. The chain recombines TRBV20-1 with TRBJ1-6; D is unresolved. V lost 8 bases and J 3 bases, leaving 11 bases between the germline ends. The CDR3 contains 13 residues. Germline assignment: CDR1 DFQATT and CDR2 SNEGSKA (reference sequence).

This clonotype was found many times. The rearrangement joins TRBV19 to TRBJ1-5; D is possibly TRBD1 (5 bases). In germline, CDR1 is LNHDA, CDR2 SQIVND (reference sequence). The CDR3 is 17 residues long. V lost 5 bases and J lost 6, with 23 bases in between. The chain's CDR3 is CASSPQPGTVVGQPQHF. CDR3 nucleotides: TGTGCCAGTAGTCCTCAGCCCGGGACTGTAGTCGGTCAGCCCCAGCATTTT.

This clonotype occurred many times. V and J are TRBV12-3 or TRBV12-4 and TRBJ1-2; D not resolved. V was clipped by 2 bases and J by 3 bases, with 13 bases between them. This CDR3 is built from 15 residues. The CDR3 reads CASSLNDGDYYGYTF. The CDR3 region has the DNA TGTGCCAGCAGTTTAAATGACGGGGATTACTATGGCTACACCTTC.

This clonotype was detected ten times or more. V is TRBV11-2 and J is TRBJ1-1; D call uncertain. This CDR3 contains 14 residues. Germline CDR1 and CDR2: SGHAT and FQNNGV. V was shortened by 1 base and J by 8 bases, with 14 bases between the two germline ends. The CDR3: CASSLGAEWLEAFF. The CDR3 DNA reads TGTGCCAGCAGCTTAGGGGCTGAGTGGTTGGAAGCTTTCTTT.

At least ten counts were recorded for this clonotype. The chain carries TRBV20-1 and TRBJ1-2; no reliable D call. Germline lookup yields CDR1 DFQATT and CDR2 SNEGSKA (reference sequence). Trimming pared 5 bases from V and 14 bases from J, leaving 18 bases between. CDR3 length: 11 residues. For the CDR3, the DNA is TGCAGTGCTCGGGCGGGCGGTCTATATACCTTC. Protein product: CSARAGGLYTF.

This clonotype was seen repeatedly, ten times or more. The rearrangement links TRBV5-4 to TRBJ2-7; the D is unclear. Germline V gives CDR1 SGHNT, CDR2 YYREEE (reference sequence). The CDR3 is 14 residues long. Trimming removed 4 bases from V and 1 base from J, with 12 bases in between. As DNA, the CDR3 is TGTGCCAGCAGCCCCGAGGCTCGGTCCTACGAGCAGTACTTC. Its protein product is CASSPEARSYEQYF.

This clonotype was seen ten or more times. A much larger clonotype is one base distant, so this may be a read error. The V and J genes are TRBV7-3 and TRBJ2-1; D is uncertain. From germline, CDR1 is SGHTA and CDR2 FQGTGA. With 5 bases removed from V and 7 bases from J, the gap between germline ends came to 15 bases. CDR3 size: 14 residues. The CDR3 nucleotides read TGTGCCAGCAGCCCCACACCTGCCCTGAATGAGCAGTTCTTC. This gives the protein CASSPTPALNEQFF. Filled out from reference TRBV7-3 and TRBJ2-1, the complete variable domain reads GAGVSQTPSNKVTEKGKYVELRCDPISGHTALYWYRQSLGQGPEFLIYFQGTGAADDSGLPNDRFFAVRPEGSVSTLKIQRTERGDSAVYLCASSPTPALNEQFFGPGTRLTVL.

This clonotype was counted many times. The chain couples TRBV5-1 to TRBJ2-2, with 11 bases lining up with TRBD2. J was trimmed by 7 bases and V by 4 bases; bases with no gene match: 6. CDR3 length equals 15 residues. Germline CDR1 SGHRS, CDR2 YFSETQ. CDR3 sequence reads: CASSVLTSGNGELFF. The CDR3 bases are TGCGCCAGCAGCGTCCTGACTAGCGGGAACGGGGAGCTGTTTTTT.

Many counts were recorded for this clonotype. This chain links TRBV11-2 with TRBJ2-2, with D perhaps given as TRBD1 or TRBD2 (5 bases each). Trimming took 5 bases from V and 4 from J, leaving 14 bases between them. The germline V gene encodes CDR1 SGHAT and CDR2 FQNNGV. This CDR3 region has 15 residues. CDR3 region: CASSRAGARTGELFF. The CDR3 bases are TGTGCCAGCAGCCGGGCCGGGGCGCGCACCGGGGAGCTGTTTTTT.

The table lists this clonotype with many counts. The V and J genes are TRBV7-2 and TRBJ2-7; no reliable D call. Germline assignment: CDR1 SGHTA and CDR2 FQGNSA. The CDR3 is 14 residues long. V gave up 2 bases and J gave up 6 bases, with 14 bases separating them. CDR3 nucleotides: TGTGCCAGCAGCTTAAGCCCCGGAGTCAGCGAGCAGTACTTC. It specifies CASSLSPGVSEQYF.

This clonotype has a handful of counts. This rearrangement joins TRBV5-1 to TRBJ1-2; possibly TRBD1 for D (5 bases). The germline V and J ends were trimmed by 5 bases and 8 bases, with 19 bases remaining between them. Germline-derived CDR1 and CDR2 are SGHRS and YFSETQ. The length of the CDR3 is 14 residues. CDR3 amino acids: CASRQMTEGYGYTF. DNA of the CDR3: TGCGCCAGCAGGCAGATGACAGAGGGATACGGCTACACCTTC.